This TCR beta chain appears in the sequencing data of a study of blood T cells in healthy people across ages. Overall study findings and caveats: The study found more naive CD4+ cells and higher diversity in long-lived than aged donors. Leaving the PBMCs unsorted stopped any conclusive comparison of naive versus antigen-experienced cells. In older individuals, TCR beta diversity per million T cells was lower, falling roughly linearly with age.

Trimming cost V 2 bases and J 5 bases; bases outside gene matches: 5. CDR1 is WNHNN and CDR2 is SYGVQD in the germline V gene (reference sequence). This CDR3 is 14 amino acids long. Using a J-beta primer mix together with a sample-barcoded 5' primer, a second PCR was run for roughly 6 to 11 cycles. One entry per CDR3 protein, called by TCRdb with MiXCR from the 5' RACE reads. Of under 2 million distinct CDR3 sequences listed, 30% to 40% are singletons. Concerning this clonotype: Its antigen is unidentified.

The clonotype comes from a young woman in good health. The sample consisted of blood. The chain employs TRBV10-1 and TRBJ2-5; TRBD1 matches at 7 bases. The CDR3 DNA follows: TGCGCCAGCAGTGAGGGGACAGAGACCGAGACCCAGTACTTC. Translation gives CASSEGTETETQYF.